This TCR beta chain was found in a study of T cell responses to AZD1222 COVID-19 vaccine. Whether given at about 4 or about 12 weeks, second doses were pooled. This CDR3 has 14 residues. From germline, CDR1 is MNHNS and CDR2 SASEGT. Trimming took off 3 bases at V and 9 bases at J, with 15 bases between the two ends. General study results and limits: It was only five to seven AZD1222 recipients who were seropositive at baseline. CD4 TCRs linked to vaccination spanned spike, dominating at 160-218 and 743-854. A mostly white British donor set with more females was recruited, and clonal diversity was possibly underestimated.

On this clone itself: The antigen is undetermined.

TCRdb keeps only in-frame clones here, not all; method: immunoSEQ multiplex PCR. The table has about 130,000 clones, roughly 93% seen once. Sequencing was performed on peripheral blood, taken 28 days after the second AZD1222 dose. The source of this sequence is an adult who received the AZD1222 COVID-19 vaccine. V and J are TRBV6-1 and TRBJ2-1; perhaps TRBD2 as D (6 bases). The CDR3 DNA reads TGTGCCAGCAGTGAGTGGATCCGGGGGACTGAGCAGTTCTTC. Protein sequence: CASSEWIRGTEQFF.